This TCR beta chain is drawn from a study of CD8+CD57+ T cells in acquired aplastic anemia (dated by TCRdb to the late 2010s). Background for the entire study: A mean of approximately 3 ug of DNA, ranging from 0.2 to 27.4 ug, was extracted from sorted CD4+ and CD8+ cells. Here is what the overall study found, with its caveats: Patients and healthy controls showed no significant difference in CD8+ Simpson's diversity (P=0.060). Roughly 30 CD8+ CDR3 sequences were found to be shared between patients and controls, but these sequences appeared to be highly expressed in patients and within the immunodominant clones of the patients.

In this study, sorted CD4+ and CD8+ T cells from the blood of healthy subjects and of severe aplastic anemia patients had their TCR repertoires deep-sequenced. Ficoll-Paque density gradient centrifugation was used to isolate peripheral blood mononuclear cells. Before DNA extraction, CD4+ and CD8+ T cells were sorted by FACS or by magnetic beads. TCR beta VDJ combination and CDR3 sequence profiling used genomic DNA as the template. TCR repertoire sequencing was run on an Illumina HiSeq 2000. The paper's processing steps were these. Repertoires were assessed using TRBV/TRBJ rearrangement plots, CDR3 size and DJ length profiles, and Simpson's diversity index. The most abundant DNA sequence in the deep sequencing data was taken as the immunodominant clone. CDR3 amino acid sequences were screened for sharing across subjects and were compared with published repertoires and the VDJdb database. Using fastp at Q25 and MiXCR, TCRdb reprocessed the public reads and kept productive beta chains. Rows are combined by CDR3 protein, so each entry shows the most common genes and DNA. TCRdb's processing, not the authors' own work, is the source of the V and J calls. The sample table contains approximately 270,000 distinct CDR3 sequences; only one count was recorded for 45% to 65% of them. The ten top clones hold 6.5% to 10% of the sample.

On this clonotype: The antigen this receptor binds is unknown. Nothing much larger sits one base from this clone, and base qualities are not available.

The sequence was collected from a human donor with severe aplastic anemia or a healthy control (not recorded which). The material sequenced was sorted CD4+, CD8+, or CD8+CD57+ T cells (not recorded which) from PBMCs.

The CDR3 protein is CATSREDRYEQYF. Here is the DNA: TGTGCCACCAGCAGAGAGGACCGCTACGAGCAGTACTTC. The chain employs TRBV15 and TRBJ2-7, with no D gene named confidently. The V and J ends are trimmed by 0 bases and 3 bases, leaving 6 bases between them. From a lookup of the germline V gene (reference sequence), CDR1 and CDR2 are LNHNV and YYDKDF. The CDR3 spans 13 residues, from the cysteine through the phenylalanine. Kept here is only the CDR3 DNA, which spans 39 bases and is read in frame from base 1.